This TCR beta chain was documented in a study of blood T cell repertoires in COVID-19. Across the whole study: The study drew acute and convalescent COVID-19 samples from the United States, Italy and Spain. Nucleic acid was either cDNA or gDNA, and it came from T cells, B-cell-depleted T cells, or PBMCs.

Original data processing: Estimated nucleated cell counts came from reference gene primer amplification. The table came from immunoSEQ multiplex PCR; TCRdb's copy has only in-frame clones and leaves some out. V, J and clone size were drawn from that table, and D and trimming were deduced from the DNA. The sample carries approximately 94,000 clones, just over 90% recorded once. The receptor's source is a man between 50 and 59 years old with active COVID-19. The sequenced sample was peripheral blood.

The CDR3 nucleotides read TGTGCCAGCAGCTTGGTTCGGGGAGGATCACCCCTCCACTTT. This codes for CASSLVRGGSPLHF. V and J are TRBV5-6 and TRBJ1-6; D gene uncertain. CDR1 is SGHDT, CDR2 YYEEEE, per germline. Trimming took 0 bases from V and 10 from J, leaving 11 bases between them. The CDR3 contains 14 residues.